The source of this T cell receptor (beta chain) is a study of blood T cell repertoires in COVID-19. Clones were sequenced by immunoSEQ multiplex PCR, and TCRdb holds only the in-frame ones, with some missing. The data show 250,000 to 300,000 clones, approximately 86% seen once. The sequencing sample was made of peripheral blood. This clonotype was sampled from a man aged 25-45 years with active or convalescent COVID-19.

The chain's CDR3 is CASSYSVERSEAFF. CDR3 in DNA: TGTGCCAGCAGTTACTCGGTAGAGAGATCTGAAGCTTTCTTT. This chain uses TRBV6-6 with TRBJ1-1; D not resolved. V was shortened by 0 bases and J by 6 bases, with 11 bases between the two germline ends. This CDR3 comprises 14 residues. The germline CDR1 and CDR2 sequences are MNHNY and SVGAGI (reference sequence).